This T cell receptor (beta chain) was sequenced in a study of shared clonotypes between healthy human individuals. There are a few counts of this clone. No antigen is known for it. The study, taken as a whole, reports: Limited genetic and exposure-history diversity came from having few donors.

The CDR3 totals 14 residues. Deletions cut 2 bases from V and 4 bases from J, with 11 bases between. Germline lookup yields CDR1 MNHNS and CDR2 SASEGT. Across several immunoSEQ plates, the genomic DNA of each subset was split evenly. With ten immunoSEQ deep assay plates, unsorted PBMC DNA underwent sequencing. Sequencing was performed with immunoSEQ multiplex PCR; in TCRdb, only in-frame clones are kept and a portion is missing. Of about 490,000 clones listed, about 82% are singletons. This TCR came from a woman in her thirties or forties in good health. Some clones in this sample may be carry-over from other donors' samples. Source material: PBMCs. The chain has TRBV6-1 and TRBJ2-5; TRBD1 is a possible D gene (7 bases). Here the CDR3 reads CASSEQGGGETQYF. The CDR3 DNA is TGTGCCAGCAGTGAACAGGGGGGAGGAGAGACCCAGTACTTC.